This entry lists 27 T cell receptor beta chains sequenced from one sample in a study of shared T cell receptors in the human thymus. Profiled with immunoSEQ multiplex PCR; TCRdb holds only in-frame clones, not every one. There are about 380,000 clones in the sample; around 95% occur only once, and approximately 0.018% lies in the top ten. Sequenced sample: thymocytes. These receptors were obtained from a human donor.

The chain links TRBV2 to TRBJ1-3; D gene ambiguous. Germline-derived CDR1 and CDR2 are SNHLY and FYNNEI. V shed 6 bases and J shed 4 bases, with 1 base lying between them. The CDR3 length is 10 residues. CDR3 in amino acids: CASRGNTIYF. Here the CDR3 DNA reads TGTGCCAGCAGGGGAAACACCATATATTTT.

This chain uses TRBV28 with TRBJ2-3; the D gene could be TRBD1 or TRBD2 (8 bases each). V was cut by 5 bases and J by 5 bases, with 14 bases left in between. Germline V gene lookup returns CDR1 MDHEN and CDR2 SYDVKM. The CDR3 loop spans 14 amino acids. The CDR3 reads CASSPGGTGDTQYF. For the CDR3, the DNA is TGTGCCAGCAGTCCGGGGGGGACAGGAGATACGCAGTATTTT.

This sequence joins TRBV7-3 and TRBJ1-2, with 7 bases fitting TRBD1. This CDR3 is built from 16 residues. With V trimmed by 8 bases and J by 8 bases, 20 bases remained unmatched. CDR1 and CDR2 from the germline V gene are SGHTA and FQGTGA. This CDR3 reads CASSEGRIGQEGGYTF. In DNA, the CDR3 is TGTGCCAGCTCTGAGGGTCGTATAGGACAGGAGGGGGGCTACACCTTC.

The rearrangement links TRBV27 to TRBJ2-2; 10 bases map to TRBD1. CDR3 length: 16 residues. The trim removed 5 bases at V and 2 bases at J, leaving 5 bases unmatched. Per germline, CDR1 MNHEY and CDR2 SMNVEV (reference sequence). DNA of the CDR3: TGTGCCAGCAGTGCGGGGACAGGGGCCAACACCGGGGAGCTGTTTTTT. Its protein product is CASSAGTGANTGELFF.

V is TRBV14 and J is TRBJ2-7, with D possibly matching TRBD2 (6 bases). The CDR3 totals 18 residues. V dropped 0 bases and J dropped 2 bases, with 20 bases sitting between them. The V gene's germline CDR1 is SGHDN and CDR2 FVKESK. The CDR3 loop reads CASSQEGWGERPAYEQYF. CDR3 DNA: TGTGCCAGCAGCCAAGAAGGTTGGGGGGAACGTCCCGCCTACGAGCAGTACTTC. Full variable domain (outside the CDR3, taken from reference TRBV14 and TRBJ2-7): EAGVTQFPSHSVIEKGQTVTLRCDPISGHDNLYWYRRVMGKEIKFLLHFVKESKQDESGMPNNRFLAERTGGTYSTLKVQPAELEDSGVYFCASSQEGWGERPAYEQYFGPGTRLTVT.

The gene calls are TRBV25-1 and TRBJ2-5; D perhaps matches TRBD1 (6 bases). The length of the CDR3 is 16 residues. Per the germline V gene, CDR1 is MGHDK and CDR2 is SYGVNS. V was shortened by 5 bases and J by 3 bases, with 19 bases between the two germline ends. The CDR3 DNA reads as TGTGCCAGCAGTTATAAGTGGACAGAGCAAAAAGAGACCCAGTACTTC. This translates into CASSYKWTEQKETQYF.

This clone was observed once. The CDR3 spells CAWGERSTDTQYF. In DNA, the CDR3 is TGTGCCTGGGGGGAGCGGAGCACAGATACGCAGTATTTT. The genes are TRBV30 and TRBJ2-3, with D possibly TRBD2 on 5 matching bases. Germline CDR1 reads GTSNPN; CDR2 reads SVGIG (reference sequence). The CDR3 consists of 13 residues. Trimming left V 5 bases short and J 0 bases short, with 9 bases between. The full variable domain, rest sourced from reference TRBV30 and TRBJ2-3, is SQTIHQWPATLVQPVGSPLSLECTVEGTSNPNLYWYRQAAGRGLQLLFYSVGIGQISSEVPQNLSASRPQDRQFILSSKKLLLSDSGFYLCAWGERSTDTQYFGPGTRLTVL.

This chain connects TRBV10-2 to TRBJ1-5; TRBD1 agrees at 7 bases. The CDR3 has 15 amino acids. Germline values: CDR1 WSHSY, CDR2 SAAADI. The J segment lost 6 bases and the V segment lost 0 bases, leaving 5 bases of the junction unmatched. CDR3 residues: CASSESLGQRQPQHF. The CDR3 DNA follows: TGCGCCAGCAGTGAGTCGTTGGGACAGCGTCAGCCCCAGCATTTT.

Comments on this clone: At one boundary the junction diverges from the germline segment, which might be a read error. V gene TRBV11-2 combines with J gene TRBJ2-7, with D perhaps given as TRBD1 or TRBD2 (5 bases each). This CDR3 comprises 16 residues. Looked up from germline, CDR1 is SGHAT and CDR2 is FQNNGV. Written as DNA, the CDR3 is TGTGCCAACAGCCCCTCCCGAGGGGAGCCAAGCTACGAGCAGTACTTC. It specifies CANSPSRGEPSYEQYF.

The chain has TRBV28 and TRBJ2-5; TRBD1 aligns across 10 bases. CDR3 length: 13 residues. With 6 bases clipped from V and 2 bases from J, the junction kept 0 bases outside the gene matches. Germline-derived CDR1 and CDR2 are MDHEN and SYDVKM. The DNA of the CDR3 is TGTGCCAGCAGGGACAGGGGGCAAGAGACCCAGTACTTC. Protein product: CASRDRGQETQYF.

V is TRBV27 and J is TRBJ2-7, with D perhaps being TRBD1 or TRBD2 (5 bases each). V lost 10 bases, J lost 4 bases, and 20 bases lay in between. Germline CDR1 reads MNHEY; CDR2 reads SMNVEV (reference sequence). The CDR3 is 14 residues long. CDR3 DNA: TGTGCCACCTCCCCCGGGGCGTCGATTTACGAGCAGTACTTC. Translated: CATSPGASIYEQYF.

V is TRBV4-1 and J is TRBJ2-3; no firm D call. V gave up 1 base and J gave up 2 bases, with 13 bases separating them. Germline V lookup: CDR1 MGHRA, CDR2 YSYEKL. The CDR3 runs 16 residues. The CDR3 DNA reads TGCGCCAGCAGCCAAGGGTGGGCAGTGAACACAGATACGCAGTATTTT. Its translation is CASSQGWAVNTDTQYF.

This rearrangement joins TRBV28 to TRBJ2-7; 7 bases match TRBD1. This CDR3 is 15 amino acids long. Trimming at V came to 5 bases and at J to 7 bases, leaving 14 bases not matched to a gene. Germline assignment: CDR1 MDHEN and CDR2 SYDVKM. The CDR3 nucleotides read TGTGCCAGCAGTCTAAGGACAGGCTCGTCCGGGGAGCAGTACTTC. This gives the protein CASSLRTGSSGEQYF.

This clone was seen more than once but under ten times. V is TRBV5-5 and J is TRBJ2-7; no clear D gene. Trimming pared 4 bases from V and 4 bases from J, leaving 18 bases between. CDR1 and CDR2 (germline): SGHKS, YYEKEE (reference sequence). The CDR3 covers 15 residues. The CDR3 sequence is CASSPVSRRPYEQYF. The CDR3, as DNA: TGTGCCAGCAGCCCAGTCTCCCGACGCCCTTACGAGCAGTACTTC.

V and J are TRBV27 and TRBJ2-6, with 8 bases fitting TRBD1. The CDR3 has 16 residues. Germline lookup yields CDR1 MNHEY and CDR2 SMNVEV (reference sequence). Trimming took 3 bases from V and 0 from J; bases not matched to a gene: 1. CDR3 region: CASSFTGGSGANVLTF. CDR3 DNA sequence: TGTGCCAGCAGTTTCACAGGGGGCTCTGGGGCCAACGTCCTGACTTTC. Combining the CDR3 with reference TRBV27 and TRBJ2-6 gives the whole variable domain EAQVTQNPRYLITVTGKKLTVTCSQNMNHEYMSWYRQDPGLGLRQIYYSMNVEVTDKGDVPEGYKVSRKEKRNFPLILESPSPNQTSLYFCASSFTGGSGANVLTFGAGSRLTVL.

This rearrangement joins TRBV5-6 to TRBJ2-1, with 10 nucleotides matching TRBD2. Per germline, CDR1 SGHDT and CDR2 YYEEEE. The junction had 3 bases not matched to a gene; V was cut back by 4 bases and J by 5 bases. CDR3 length: 14 residues. The CDR3 DNA follows: TGTGCCAGCAGCGCGGGACTAGCGCACAATGAGCAGTTCTTC. It yields the protein CASSAGLAHNEQFF. Based on the CDR3 plus reference TRBV5-6 and TRBJ2-1, the full variable domain is DAGVTQSPTHLIKTRGQQVTLRCSPKSGHDTVSWYQQALGQGPQFIFQYYEEEERQRGNFPDRFSGHQFPNYSSELNVNALLLGDSALYLCASSAGLAHNEQFFGPGTRLTVL.

J is TRBJ2-3 and V is TRBV6-4; 11 nucleotides line up with TRBD2. The germline V gene encodes CDR1 MRHNA and CDR2 SNTAGT. V was pared by 2 bases and J by 1 base, with 14 bases of the junction left unmatched. This CDR3 comprises 20 residues. This CDR3 reads CASSDTRSGRVHRRTDTQYF. CDR3 nucleotide sequence: TGTGCCAGCAGTGACACTCGTAGCGGGAGGGTTCACAGACGCACAGATACGCAGTATTTT.

This chain joins TRBV10-2 and TRBJ2-7; no firm D call. Germline CDR1 reads WSHSY; CDR2 reads SAAADI. The length of the CDR3 is 14 residues. Trimming removed 4 bases at V and 2 bases at J, with 12 bases between. CDR3 nucleotide sequence: TGCGCCAGCAGTGGCAGGCGTCCCACCTACGAGCAGTACTTC. The encoded protein is CASSGRRPTYEQYF.

The rearrangement joins TRBV19 to TRBJ1-4; D call uncertain. V lost 3 bases, J lost 9 bases, and 20 bases lay in between. Germline V gene data show CDR1 as LNHDA and CDR2 as SQIVND (reference sequence). The CDR3 covers 16 residues. CDR3 sequence (DNA): TGTGCCAGTAGTATTAGGAACCTCAAGGAGGTGAAAAAACTGTTTTTT. It translates to CASSIRNLKEVKKLFF.

The CDR3 here is CASSPLAENQPQHF. The CDR3 nucleotides read TGTGCCAGCAGTCCCCTGGCAGAAAATCAGCCCCAGCATTTT. This chain connects TRBV7-8 to TRBJ1-5; D call uncertain. Trimming took 6 bases from V and 4 from J, leaving 13 bases between them. Germline-derived CDR1 and CDR2 are SGHVS and FQNEAQ. This CDR3 has 14 amino acids.

The chain joins TRBV28 to TRBJ2-7, with TRBD1 matching over 7 bases. This CDR3 has 14 residues. Losses at the gene ends were 3 bases for V and 3 bases for J; bases not matched to a gene: 5. Germline-derived CDR1 and CDR2 are MDHEN and SYDVKM. The CDR3, as DNA: TGTGCCAGCAGTTTCGCCCGACAGGGCTACGAGCAGTACTTC. Translated, it gives CASSFARQGYEQYF.

The V call is TRBV9, the J call TRBJ2-2; 7 bases are shared with TRBD1. In germline, CDR1 is SGDLS, CDR2 YYNGEE. CDR3 length: 16 amino acids. V shed 2 bases, J shed 1 base, and the junction held 5 bases outside the gene matches. CDR3: CASSVRQGKNTGELFF. CDR3 coding DNA: TGTGCCAGCAGCGTCCGACAGGGAAAGAACACCGGGGAGCTGTTTTTT. Based on the CDR3 plus reference TRBV9 and TRBJ2-2, the full variable domain is DSGVTQTPKHLITATGQRVTLRCSPRSGDLSVYWYQQSLDQGLQFLIQYYNGEERAKGNILERFSAQQFPDLHSELNLSSLELGDSALYFCASSVRQGKNTGELFFGEGSRLTVL.

The chain has TRBV13 and TRBJ1-1; D may be TRBD1 (6 bases). Germline V gives CDR1 PRHDT, CDR2 FYEKMQ (reference sequence). CDR3 length: 15 residues. V shed 2 bases and J shed 8 bases, with 18 bases lying between them. The CDR3 bases are TGTGCCAGCAGCTTATCCCGGGGCAGGGGCGGCGAAGCTTTCTTT. Its protein is CASSLSRGRGGEAFF.

The V and J genes are TRBV19 and TRBJ1-5; D is undetermined. The CDR3 consists of 16 residues. Per the germline V gene, CDR1 is LNHDA and CDR2 is SQIVND (reference sequence). Deletions cut 3 bases from V and 0 bases from J, with 12 bases between. CDR3 coding DNA: TGTGCCAGTAGTATCCTCCTTTATTATAGCAATCAGCCCCAGCATTTT. Translation: CASSILLYYSNQPQHF.

The genes are TRBV28 and TRBJ2-7; D ambiguous. The V end lost 7 bases, the J end lost 1 base, and 14 bases lay between the germline ends. The germline CDR1 and CDR2 sequences are MDHEN and SYDVKM. There are 14 residues in the CDR3. CDR3 sequence reads: CASTTAPSSYEQYF. The CDR3 region has the DNA TGTGCCAGCACTACCGCCCCCTCTTCCTACGAGCAGTACTTC. The variable domain in full, completed from reference TRBV28 and TRBJ2-7, reads DVKVTQSSRYLVKRTGEKVFLECVQDMDHENMFWYRQDPGLGLRLIYFSYDVKMKEKGDIPEGYSVSREKKERFSLILESASTNQTSMYLCASTTAPSSYEQYFGPGTRLTVT.

The chain uses TRBV27 and TRBJ2-6; 12 positions agree with TRBD1. Germline CDR1 MNHEY, CDR2 SMNVEV (reference sequence). The CDR3 runs 21 residues. With V trimmed by 3 bases and J by 3 bases, 15 bases remained unmatched. Here the CDR3 reads CASSLSVARDRGPYGANVLTF. DNA of the CDR3: TGTGCCAGCAGTTTGTCCGTCGCCAGGGACAGGGGGCCGTATGGGGCCAACGTCCTGACTTTC. Based on the CDR3 plus reference TRBV27 and TRBJ2-6, the full variable domain is EAQVTQNPRYLITVTGKKLTVTCSQNMNHEYMSWYRQDPGLGLRQIYYSMNVEVTDKGDVPEGYKVSRKEKRNFPLILESPSPNQTSLYFCASSLSVARDRGPYGANVLTFGAGSRLTVL.

Here the CDR3 reads CASSLLATGEINYGYTF. The CDR3 DNA follows: TGTGCCAGCAGTTTACTCGCGACAGGGGAAATCAACTATGGCTACACCTTC. The V gene is TRBV28, the J gene TRBJ1-2, with TRBD1 matching over 8 bases. The CDR3 sequence is 17 residues long. Per the germline V gene, CDR1 is MDHEN and CDR2 is SYDVKM. J lost 2 bases, V lost 2 bases, and 10 bases had no gene match.